This T cell receptor beta chain was captured by sequencing in a study of blood T cell repertoires in COVID-19. Study as a whole: From T cells, B-cell-depleted T cells, or PBMCs came the material, which was cDNA or gDNA.

Per germline, CDR1 MNHEY and CDR2 SMNVEV (reference sequence). The CDR3 totals 11 residues. V lost 6 bases and J lost 5, with 7 bases in between. Profiled with immunoSEQ multiplex PCR; TCRdb holds only in-frame clones, not every one. The sample lists 110,000 or so clones, over 75% occurring once. This receptor was obtained from a human donor in a cohort sampled during active COVID-19. This chain connects TRBV27 to TRBJ1-2; D is ambiguous. The sequenced material came from peripheral blood. CDR3 bases: TGTGCCAGCAGACTGAATTATGGCTACACCTTC. Encoded protein: CASRLNYGYTF.